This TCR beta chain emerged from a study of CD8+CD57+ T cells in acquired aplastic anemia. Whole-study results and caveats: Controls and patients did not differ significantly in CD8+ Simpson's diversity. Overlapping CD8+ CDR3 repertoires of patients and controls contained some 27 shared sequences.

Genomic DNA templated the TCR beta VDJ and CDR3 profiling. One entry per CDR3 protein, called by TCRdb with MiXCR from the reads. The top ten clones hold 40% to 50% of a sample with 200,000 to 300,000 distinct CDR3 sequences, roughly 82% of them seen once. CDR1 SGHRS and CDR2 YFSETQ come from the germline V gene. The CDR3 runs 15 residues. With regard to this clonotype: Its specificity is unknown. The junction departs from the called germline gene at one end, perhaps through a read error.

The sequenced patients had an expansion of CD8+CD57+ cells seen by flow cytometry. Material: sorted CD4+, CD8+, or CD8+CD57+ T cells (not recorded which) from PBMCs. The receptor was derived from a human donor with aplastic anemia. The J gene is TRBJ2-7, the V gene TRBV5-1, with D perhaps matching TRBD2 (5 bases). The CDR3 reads CASSLAEGNSYEQYF. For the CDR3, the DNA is TGTGCCAGCAGCTTGGCAGAGGGCAACTCCTACGAGCAGTACTTC.